Sequencing of this T cell receptor (beta chain) was carried out in a study of cytotoxic CD8 clonotypes in ibrutinib-treated CLL. Study-wide context: Mean yields were roughly 250,000 productive templates and about 97,000 productive rearrangements per sample.

Data came from immunoSEQ multiplex PCR; TCRdb stores just in-frame clones and leaves some out. The data show some 50,000 clones, 56% seen once. V was cut by 3 bases and J by 2 bases, with 9 bases left in between. The CDR3 spans 14 residues. Germline V gives CDR1 MNHEY, CDR2 SMNVEV (reference sequence). The specimen comprised PBMCs, sampled after 24 months of ibrutinib treatment. The receptor comes from a human donor with chronic lymphocytic leukemia. The genes are TRBV27 and TRBJ2-3; D is uncertain. The CDR3 spells CASSFAYDTDTQYF. The CDR3 DNA is TGTGCCAGCAGTTTCGCTTATGACACAGATACGCAGTATTTT.